These 29 T cell receptor beta chains share one sample of origin, sequenced in a study of T-cell memory formation after mild COVID-19. TCRdb reprocessed the 5' RACE reads via MiXCR and lists one record per CDR3 protein. The sample yields under 150,000 distinct CDR3 sequences, 22% seen once. The sequenced sample was PBMCs or a T cell subset sorted from them (not recorded which). These TCRs come from a man aged 18-30 years who had mild COVID-19 (a few samples of this study predate the infection). Cell type and time point are not known.

The table lists this clonotype with a few counts. V and J are TRBV7-8 and TRBJ1-1, with D possibly being TRBD1 (6 bases). Germline V gene data show CDR1 as SGHVS and CDR2 as FQNEAQ. Trimming removed 3 bases at V and 5 bases at J, with 16 bases between. The CDR3 has 15 amino acids. The CDR3 bases are TGTGCCAGCAGCTTTTTGGACAGTGGGAGAACTGAAGCTTTCTTT. Its translation is CASSFLDSGRTEAFF.

This clonotype was detected once. This chain connects TRBV6-5 to TRBJ2-3; no reliable D call. Deletions cut 0 bases from V and 2 bases from J, with 18 bases between. The V gene's germline CDR1 is MNHEY and CDR2 SVGAGI. CDR3 length equals 18 residues. This CDR3 is CASSYSVFGLHPTDTQYF. CDR3 DNA: TGTGCCAGCAGTTACTCAGTTTTTGGGCTCCACCCCACAGATACGCAGTATTTT.

There are a few counts of this clonotype. This sequence joins TRBV5-1 and TRBJ2-7; D is unresolved. V was cut by 5 bases and J by 2 bases, with 8 bases left in between. CDR3 size: 12 residues. The germline CDR1 and CDR2 sequences are SGHRS and YFSETQ. The CDR3 region has the DNA TGCGCCAGCAGGGTGGACCCCTACGAGCAGTACTTC. Protein sequence: CASRVDPYEQYF.

The rearrangement uses TRBV20-1 and TRBJ2-7; 9 bases line up with TRBD2. J lost 2 bases, V lost 6 bases, and 11 bases had no gene match. This CDR3 spans 15 amino acids. Per the germline V gene, CDR1 is DFQATT and CDR2 is SNEGSKA (reference sequence). The CDR3 sequence: CSAPTLLAGTYEQYF. In DNA, the CDR3 is TGCAGTGCGCCGACACTCCTAGCGGGGACCTACGAGCAGTACTTC.

This clonotype was picked up a small number of times. The V gene is TRBV7-3, the J gene TRBJ2-1; perhaps TRBD2 as D (6 bases). This CDR3 comprises 17 residues. V lost 1 base and J lost 0, with 13 bases in between. CDR1 and CDR2 from the germline V gene are SGHTA and FQGTGA. The CDR3 bases are TGTGCCAGCAGCTTAAAAGGCGGGACGAGCTCCTACAATGAGCAGTTCTTC. Amino acid sequence: CASSLKGGTSSYNEQFF. The variable domain in full, with the rest retrieved from reference TRBV7-3 and TRBJ2-1, is GAGVSQTPSNKVTEKGKYVELRCDPISGHTALYWYRQSLGQGPEFLIYFQGTGAADDSGLPNDRFFAVRPEGSVSTLKIQRTERGDSAVYLCASSLKGGTSSYNEQFFGPGTRLTVL.

This chain links TRBV6-5 with TRBJ1-1; D perhaps matches TRBD1 (5 bases). Germline V CDR1 and CDR2: MNHEY, SVGAGI. The V gene lost 0 bases and the J gene lost 5 bases, with 10 bases spanning the gap. The CDR3 loop spans 14 amino acids. CDR3 DNA sequence: TGTGCCAGCAGTTACTCGGGGGAGGGGACTGAAGCTTTCTTT. Translating gives CASSYSGEGTEAFF.

CDR3 region: CASSLVGTGGLGQPQHF. DNA for the CDR3: TGTGCCAGCAGTTTAGTCGGGACAGGGGGCTTGGGTCAGCCCCAGCATTTT. The chain is built from TRBV27 and TRBJ1-5; 12 bases are shared with TRBD1. The CDR3 consists of 17 residues. The germline CDR1 and CDR2 sequences are MNHEY and SMNVEV (reference sequence). With 2 bases clipped from V and 6 bases from J, the junction kept 8 bases outside the gene matches.

This clonotype has a handful of counts. The chain couples TRBV12-3 or TRBV12-4 to TRBJ2-3, with TRBD1 as a possible D gene (6 bases). With 6 bases removed from V and 5 bases from J, the gap between germline ends came to 21 bases. This CDR3 region has 16 residues. Here the CDR3 DNA reads TGTGCCAGCAGACCCACCGCTGGGGGCCTCCAAGATACGCAGTATTTT. This gives the protein CASRPTAGGLQDTQYF.

About this clonotype: The junction shows a germline mismatch at one end, possibly a read error. This chain uses TRBV12-3 or TRBV12-4 with TRBJ1-1, with D hard to call. This CDR3 has 11 residues. DNA for the CDR3: TGTGCCAGCATTTTATCTGAAAAAGCTTTCTTT. This codes for CASILSEKAFF.

The genes are TRBV9 and TRBJ1-5, with D unresolved. The CDR3 totals 14 residues. The V gene's germline CDR1 is SGDLS and CDR2 YYNGEE. Trimming removed 0 bases from V and 2 bases from J, with 6 bases in between. The CDR3 DNA reads TGTGCCAGCAGCGTAGATGGGGGCAATCAGCCCCAGCATTTT. Protein: CASSVDGGNQPQHF.

In this sample, this clonotype turned up a few times. The genes are TRBV5-1 and TRBJ2-5; D is unresolved. This CDR3 is 15 amino acids long. The germline V gene has CDR1 SGHRS and CDR2 YFSETQ. Trimming removed 0 bases at V and 0 bases at J, with 9 bases between. For the CDR3, the DNA is TGCGCCAGCAGCTTGGTCGGTTGGAACCAAGAGACCCAGTACTTC. This translates into CASSLVGWNQETQYF.

This clonotype occurred many times. The chain has TRBV4-2 and TRBJ2-1; D possibly corresponds to TRBD1 (5 bases). This CDR3 has 16 residues. The germline gives CDR1 LGHNA, CDR2 YNFKEQ. V lost 0 bases and J lost 8, with 17 bases in between. This CDR3 reads CASSQDHSRGGDEQFF. In DNA, the CDR3 is TGTGCCAGCAGCCAAGATCATTCAAGGGGTGGTGATGAGCAGTTCTTC.

This clonotype came up a few times. The chain couples TRBV9 to TRBJ2-3; 14 nucleotides agree with TRBD2. Per the germline V gene, CDR1 is SGDLS and CDR2 is YYNGEE. This CDR3 comprises 16 residues. Trimming took 3 bases from V and 1 from J; bases not matched to a gene: 1. The CDR3 nucleotides read TGTGCCAGCAGCGCGGGACTAGCGGGGGGCACAGATACGCAGTATTTT. Translating gives CASSAGLAGGTDTQYF.

This clonotype was detected once. This chain uses TRBV5-1 with TRBJ2-2, with 10 bases matching TRBD1. This CDR3 has 16 amino acids. V shed 6 bases and J 0 bases; nucleotides not matched to a gene: 5. Germline V lookup: CDR1 SGHRS, CDR2 YFSETQ. The CDR3 sequence: CASTSGTGANTGELFF. In DNA, the CDR3 is TGCGCCAGCACCTCCGGGACAGGGGCGAACACCGGGGAGCTGTTTTTT.

This clonotype was seen many times. The chain combines TRBV6-6 with TRBJ1-2; TRBD1 matches 10 bases. Germline V gives CDR1 MNHNY, CDR2 SVGAGI (reference sequence). The V and J ends lost 5 bases and 4 bases, in that order; junction bases with no gene match: 7. The length of the CDR3 is 15 residues. CDR3 nucleotide sequence: TGTGCCAGCAGTACCGGGACAGGGGAGGGCTATGGCTACACCTTC. Amino acids: CASSTGTGEGYGYTF.

This chain connects TRBV11-2 to TRBJ2-2, with 13 positions matching TRBD2. The CDR3 runs to 20 residues. V was clipped by 5 bases and J by 6 bases; unmatched bases: 18. The germline V gene has CDR1 SGHAT and CDR2 FQNNGV. The CDR3 spells CASSPSPHKLAGGRAGELFF. DNA of the CDR3: TGTGCCAGCAGCCCATCGCCCCACAAACTAGCGGGGGGGCGCGCCGGGGAGCTGTTTTTT.

The genes are TRBV10-3 and TRBJ1-2, with a tentative D call TRBD1 (6 bases). This CDR3 spans 16 amino acids. Germline CDR1 is ENHRY and CDR2 is SYGVKD. The ends were cut back, 3 bases at V and 3 bases at J, with 17 bases in the middle. CDR3 loop: CAISDDRQVRDYGYTF. The DNA for the CDR3 is TGTGCCATCAGTGATGATCGACAGGTTCGGGACTATGGCTACACCTTC.

The genes are TRBV5-4 and TRBJ2-2, with D perhaps TRBD1 or TRBD2 (5 bases each). V lost 3 bases, J lost 1 base, and 16 bases lay in between. CDR1 is SGHNT, CDR2 YYREEE, per germline (reference sequence). The CDR3 is 17 residues long. The CDR3 DNA reads as TGTGCCAGCAGCTGGGACGCCTCTACCCTGAACACCGGGGAGCTGTTTTTT. It translates to CASSWDASTLNTGELFF.

In this sample, this clonotype turned up a few times. V and J are TRBV6-2 or TRBV6-3 and TRBJ2-7; 12 bases fit TRBD2. This CDR3 is 13 amino acids long. Trimming cost V 8 bases and J 1 base; bases outside gene matches: 0. The germline V gene has CDR1 MNHEY and CDR2 SVGEGT. In DNA, the CDR3 is TGTGCCAGCGGACTAGCGGGATCCTACGAGCAGTACGTC. Its protein product is CASGLAGSYEQYV.

Here the CDR3 reads CASSLRDSYEQYF. CDR3 sequence (DNA): TGTGCCAGCAGTTTACGAGACAGCTACGAGCAGTACTTC. The rearrangement uses TRBV27 and TRBJ2-7, with D tentatively TRBD1 (5 bases). The CDR3 is 13 amino acids. The V end lost 2 bases, the J end lost 3 bases, and 8 bases lay between the germline ends. The V gene's germline CDR1 is MNHEY and CDR2 SMNVEV (reference sequence).

The chain combines TRBV11-2 with TRBJ2-5; 13 bases match TRBD2. The CDR3 has 15 residues. V shed 4 bases, J shed 6 bases, and the junction held 5 bases outside the gene matches. Germline loops: CDR1 SGHAT, CDR2 FQNNGV. This chain's CDR3 is CASSSTSGGAKTQYF. The CDR3 DNA reads TGTGCCAGCAGCTCAACTAGCGGGGGGGCCAAGACCCAGTACTTC.

In its sample, this clonotype was seen a few times. This chain links TRBV5-1 with TRBJ2-1, with D unclear. The ends were cut back, 3 bases at V and 0 bases at J, with 7 bases in the middle. The length of the CDR3 is 14 residues. Germline V gene lookup returns CDR1 SGHRS and CDR2 YFSETQ. The CDR3 region has the DNA TGCGCCAGCAGCTGGACGAGCTCCTACAATGAGCAGTTCTTC. Translated: CASSWTSSYNEQFF.

This clonotype was seen more than once but under ten times. V is TRBV5-1 and J is TRBJ2-1; D uncertain. The CDR3 has 15 amino acids. Germline V CDR1 and CDR2: SGHRS, YFSETQ. V was trimmed by 2 bases and J by 0 bases, leaving 9 bases between them. CDR3 coding DNA: TGCGCCAGCAGCTTAGCCATTTACTCCTACAATGAGCAGTTCTTC. Residues: CASSLAIYSYNEQFF.

The rearrangement joins TRBV27 to TRBJ2-3, with TRBD1 matching 9 bases. With V trimmed by 4 bases and J by 5 bases, 4 bases remained unmatched. The CDR3 covers 14 residues. CDR1 and CDR2 (germline): MNHEY, SMNVEV (reference sequence). The CDR3 DNA reads as TGTGCCAGCAGTTGGACAGGGGTGGGAGATACGCAGTATTTT. It encodes CASSWTGVGDTQYF.

This sequence joins TRBV6-2 or TRBV6-3 and TRBJ2-7; D might be TRBD1 or TRBD2, each matching 5 bases. Germline CDR1 reads MNHEY; CDR2 reads SVGEGT. V lost 6 bases and J 3 bases, leaving 18 bases between the germline ends. The CDR3 has 15 residues. The CDR3 loop is CASRHLGDLNYEQYF. CDR3 coding DNA: TGTGCCAGCAGACACCTAGGGGACCTTAACTACGAGCAGTACTTC.

The genes are TRBV30 and TRBJ2-1; 7 bases fit TRBD2. This CDR3 spans 15 amino acids. J lost 6 bases, V lost 2 bases, and 10 bases had no gene match. Germline V gene sequence: CDR1 GTSNPN, CDR2 SVGIG (reference sequence). CDR3: CAWSIGSGALNEQFF. The DNA of the CDR3 is TGTGCCTGGAGTATAGGAAGCGGGGCCCTCAATGAGCAGTTCTTC.

This clonotype has a count of ten or more. The chain links TRBV5-1 to TRBJ2-1; D perhaps matches TRBD1 (6 bases). There are 15 residues in the CDR3. Between the trimmed V and J ends, which lost 0 bases and 9 bases, there was a span of 16 bases. Germline lookup yields CDR1 SGHRS and CDR2 YFSETQ. CDR3 residues: CASSLAGTPYGEQFF. In DNA form, the CDR3 reads TGCGCCAGCAGCTTGGCGGGGACACCCTACGGTGAGCAGTTCTTC.

This clonotype was counted only a few times. The chain joins TRBV6-6 to TRBJ2-3; TRBD2 aligns across 12 bases. Germline V lookup: CDR1 MNHNY, CDR2 SVGAGI (reference sequence). J gave up 0 bases and V 5 bases, and 3 bases lay outside the gene matches. The CDR3 is 16 residues long. The DNA for the CDR3 is TGTGCCAGCAGTCACGGACTAGCGGGAAGCACAGATACGCAGTATTTT. This encodes CASSHGLAGSTDTQYF.

CDR3 loop: CSAGVNTEAFF. The CDR3 nucleotides read TGCAGCGCAGGGGTAAACACTGAAGCTTTCTTT. The chain links TRBV29-1 to TRBJ1-1, with D possibly being TRBD1 (6 bases). The CDR3 is 11 amino acids. The V and J ends lost 7 bases and 2 bases respectively, with 8 bases between them. Germline V CDR1 and CDR2: SQVTM, ANQGSEA.